This TCR beta chain came from a study of CD8+CD57+ T cells in acquired aplastic anemia (dated by TCRdb to the late 2010s). Study-wide context: On average, sorted CD4+ and CD8+ cells yielded about 3 ug of extracted DNA, with a range of roughly 0.18 to 30 ug. CD8+CD57+ expansion was defined as a frequency above the mean frequency observed in healthy subjects. The investigation overall reported the following: Roughly 29 CD8+ CDR3 sequences were found in both patients and controls but appeared to be highly expressed in patients and within the immunodominant clones of the patients. No significant difference in CD8+ Simpson's diversity was found between patients and healthy controls (P=0.060).

Flow cytometry had shown CD8+CD57+ cell expansion in the patients selected for sequencing. Severe acquired aplastic anemia was diagnosed in all patients according to International Study of Aplastic Anemia and Agranulocytosis and Camitta criteria. No therapy had been received by the patients at the time of blood sampling. The study deep-sequenced TCR repertoires of sorted CD4+ and CD8+ blood T cells from severe aplastic anemia patients and healthy subjects. Patients were enrolled in the USA under clinicaltrials.gov protocols 00001620, 01623167, 00001397, 00071045, 00081523 and 00961064. Ficoll-Paque density gradient centrifugation was used to isolate peripheral blood mononuclear cells. CD4+ and CD8+ T cells were sorted by FACS or magnetic beads before DNA extraction. TCR beta VDJ combination and CDR3 sequence profiling used genomic DNA as the template. An Illumina HiSeq 2000 was the platform used for TCR repertoire sequencing. As for the authors' bioinformatics: TRBV/TRBJ rearrangement plots, CDR3 size and DJ length profiles, and Simpson's diversity index were used to evaluate the repertoires. Whichever DNA sequence was most abundant in the deep sequencing data was defined as the immunodominant clone. CDR3 amino acid sequences were checked for sharing between subjects and were compared against published repertoires and the VDJdb database. TCRdb reprocessed the public reads (quality trimming at Q25 with fastp, clone calling with MiXCR) and kept in-frame beta chains. Under each unique CDR3 protein, matching rows form one entry showing the most common genes and DNA. V and J calls and clone size were set by TCRdb, not the authors. In all, the sample holds 150,000 or so distinct CDR3 sequences, and 40% to 50% of those were seen once. The ten largest clones capture approximately 3% of the sample.

CDR1 and CDR2, per the germline V gene, are KGHDR and SFDVKD. The CDR3 goes from the cysteine to the phenylalanine over 16 residues. Only the CDR3 portion is preserved as DNA: 48 bases, with reading frame beginning at the first base. After removal of 5 bases from V and 5 bases from J, the junction retains 6 bases not matched to a gene. This clonotype was seen only once. Its antigen is not yet known. No much larger clone exists at a distance of one base, and base qualities are not known. One read alone makes for weak evidence. The rearrangement joined TRBV24-1 to TRBJ2-5; 14 bases in the middle match TRBD2. The source of this sequence is a human donor with aplastic anemia. Material: sorted CD4+, CD8+, or CD8+CD57+ T cells (not recorded which) from PBMCs. The CDR3 protein sequence reads: CATSARLAGGKETQYF. The nucleotide sequence is given as TGTGCCACCAGTGCTAGACTAGCGGGAGGGAAGGAGACCCAGTACTTC.